The rows below give T cell receptor beta chains drawn from one sample of a study of T cells after yellow fever vaccination. TCRdb fed the 5' RACE reads into MiXCR, producing one record per CDR3 protein. Of just under 85,000 distinct CDR3 sequences in the sample, 10% to 15% are singletons; the top ten hold around 25%. Specimen: CD8+ T cells not binding an NS4B(214-222) dextramer, sorted from PBMCs, collected less than 25 days after the first yellow fever vaccination. The source is a man aged 18 to 29 who received the YFV17D yellow fever vaccine. Each CDR3 is given with its conserved first and last residue. D genes are given only for firm matches. Clone size is stated in some rows and not others, as once, few, many or a class when expanded.

V gene	J gene	D gene	clone size	CDR3 DNA	CDR3 protein
TRBV29-1	TRBJ1-1	NA	NA	TGCAGCGTTGAAGGTGGTAGGGGGGTAAGGACTGAAGCTTTCTTT	CSVEGGRGVRTEAFF
TRBV29-1	TRBJ2-7	NA	NA	TGCAGCGTTGAAAAGAGCACCGAGCAGTACTTC	CSVEKSTEQYF
TRBV12-2	TRBJ2-1	NA	NA	TGTGCAAGACATCCCGGGGTAGCGGGGGGGCCCAGCTCCTACAATGAGCAGTTCTTC	CARHPGVAGGPSSYNEQFF
TRBV5-1	TRBJ2-1	NA	NA	TGCGCCAGCAGCTTGAAGCAGTCTTGGGCGAATGAGCAGTTCTTC	CASSLKQSWANEQFF
TRBV4-1	TRBJ1-2	TRBD1	few	TGCGCCAGCAGCCAAGCCCCCCCCGGGACAGGGGGACATGGCTACACCTTC	CASSQAPPGTGGHGYTF
TRBV12-5	TRBJ1-1	NA	few	TGTGCTAGTGGTTTGGTAATGGCCACTGAAGCTTTCTTT	CASGLVMATEAFF
TRBV6-1	TRBJ2-2	NA	NA	TGTGCCAGCACCGAAGTGAGCGGGAACACCGGGGAGCTGTTTTTT	CASTEVSGNTGELFF
TRBV27	TRBJ1-2	NA	NA	TGTGCCAGCAGTTTATTAGGTCAGGGAGATGGCTACACCTTC	CASSLLGQGDGYTF
TRBV27	TRBJ1-1	NA	many	TGTGCCAGCACCCTGACGAGTGCGAACACTGAAGCTTTCTTT	CASTLTSANTEAFF
TRBV4-1	TRBJ1-5	NA	few	TGCGCCAGCAGCCAAGATCCGATCAATCAGCCCCAGCATTTT	CASSQDPINQPQHF
TRBV6-2/TRBV6-3	TRBJ1-2	TRBD1	few	TGTGCCAGCAGTTACTCGATGAGGACAGGGTCCTATGGCTACACCTTC	CASSYSMRTGSYGYTF
TRBV7-2	TRBJ2-1	TRBD2	NA	TGTGCCAGCAGCTTAGCGGCTAGCGGTAGCTCCTACAATGAGCAGTTCTTC	CASSLAASGSSYNEQFF
TRBV3-1	TRBJ2-5	TRBD1	NA	TGTGCCAGCAGCCATCCGGACAGGGATCAAGAGACCCAGTACTTC	CASSHPDRDQETQYF
TRBV7-2	TRBJ2-3	TRBD2	few	TGTGCCAGCAGCTTACACGGGGGGGCCTTAGTGGATACGCAGTATTTT	CASSLHGGALVDTQYF
TRBV20-1	TRBJ1-1	TRBD1	NA	TGCAGTGCTAGCGCCGGACAGGGAACTGAAGCTTTCTTT	CSASAGQGTEAFF
TRBV12-3/TRBV12-4	TRBJ2-5	NA	NA	TGTGCCAGCCGCCCCGGGGTCCAAGAGACCCAGTACTTC	CASRPGVQETQYF
TRBV4-3	TRBJ2-3	NA	few	TGCGCCAGCAGCCAAGACGACTCGAACACAGATACGCAGTATTTT	CASSQDDSNTDTQYF
TRBV20-1	TRBJ1-1	TRBD1	NA	TGCAGTGCCCGAGACAGGGGCGGCACTGAAGCTTTCTTT	CSARDRGGTEAFF
TRBV6-5	TRBJ2-1	TRBD1	few	TGTGCCAGCAGTTACTTGCCATCCCGGGACAGGGCCTACAATGAGCAGTTCTTC	CASSYLPSRDRAYNEQFF
TRBV27	TRBJ2-7	NA	few	TGTGCCAGCAGGACTGGGCCCAGGGCCTACGAGCAGTACTTC	CASRTGPRAYEQYF
TRBV18	TRBJ2-7	NA	NA	TGTGCCAGCTCACCAAGTGGGACCGAGGGCATTTGGCCATACGAGCAGTACTTC	CASSPSGTEGIWPYEQYF
TRBV7-9	TRBJ2-1	TRBD2	many	TGTGCCAGCAGCCCACGGACTAGCGTCAATGAGCAGTTCTTC	CASSPRTSVNEQFF